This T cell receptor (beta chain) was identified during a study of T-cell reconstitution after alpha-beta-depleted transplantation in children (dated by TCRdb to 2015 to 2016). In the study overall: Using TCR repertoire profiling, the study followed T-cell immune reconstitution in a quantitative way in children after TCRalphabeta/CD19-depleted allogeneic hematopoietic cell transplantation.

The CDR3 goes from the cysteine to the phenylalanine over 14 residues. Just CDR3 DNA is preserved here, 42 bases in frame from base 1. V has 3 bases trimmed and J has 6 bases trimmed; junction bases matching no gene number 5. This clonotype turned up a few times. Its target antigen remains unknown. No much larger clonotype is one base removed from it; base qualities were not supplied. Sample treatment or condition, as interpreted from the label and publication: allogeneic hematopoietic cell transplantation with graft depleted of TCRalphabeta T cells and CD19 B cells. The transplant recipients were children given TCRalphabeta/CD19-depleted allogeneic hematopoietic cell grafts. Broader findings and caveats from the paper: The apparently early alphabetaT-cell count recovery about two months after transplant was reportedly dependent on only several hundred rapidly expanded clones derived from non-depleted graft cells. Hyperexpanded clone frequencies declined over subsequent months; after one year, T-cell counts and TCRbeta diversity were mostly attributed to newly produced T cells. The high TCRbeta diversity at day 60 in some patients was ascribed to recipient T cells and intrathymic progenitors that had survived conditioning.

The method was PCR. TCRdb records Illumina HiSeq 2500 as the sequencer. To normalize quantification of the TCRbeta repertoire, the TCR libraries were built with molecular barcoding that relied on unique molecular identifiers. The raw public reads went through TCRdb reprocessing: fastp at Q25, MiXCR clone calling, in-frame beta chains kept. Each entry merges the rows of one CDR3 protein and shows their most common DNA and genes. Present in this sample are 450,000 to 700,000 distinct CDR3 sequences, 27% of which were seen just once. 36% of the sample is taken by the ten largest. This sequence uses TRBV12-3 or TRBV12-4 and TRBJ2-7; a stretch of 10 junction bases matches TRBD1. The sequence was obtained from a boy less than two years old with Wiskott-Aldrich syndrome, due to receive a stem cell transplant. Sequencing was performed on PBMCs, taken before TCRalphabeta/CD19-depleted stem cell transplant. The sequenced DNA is TGTGCCAGCAGTTTCCGGACAGGGGGTTCCGAGCAGTACTTC. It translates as CASSFRTGGSEQYF.